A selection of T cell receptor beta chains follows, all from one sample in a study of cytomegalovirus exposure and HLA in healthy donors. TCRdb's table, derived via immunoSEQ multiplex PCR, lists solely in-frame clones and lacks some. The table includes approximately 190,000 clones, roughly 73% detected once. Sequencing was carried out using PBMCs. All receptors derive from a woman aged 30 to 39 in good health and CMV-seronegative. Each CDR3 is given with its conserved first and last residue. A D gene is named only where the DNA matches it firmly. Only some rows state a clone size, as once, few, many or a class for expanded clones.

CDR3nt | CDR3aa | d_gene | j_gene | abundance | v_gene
TGTGCCAGCAGCTTAGGCCTAGCGGGAGGTGAGGAGACCCAGTACTTC | CASSLGLAGGEETQYF | TRBD2 | TRBJ2-5 | . | TRBV7-2
TGTGCCAGCAGCTTGGTGAGGGCCGGGGCCAACGTCCTGACTTTC | CASSLVRAGANVLTF | . | TRBJ2-6 | . | TRBV5-6
TGTGCCAGCAGCAAACCGGGACAGGGGGCGCGAACTGAAGCTTTCTTT | CASSKPGQGARTEAFF | TRBD1 | TRBJ1-1 | few | TRBV11-2
TGTGCCAGCAGCCAAGAGTCACAGCGGGAGGGCTTAAGTTCGATCCAGTATTTT | CASSQESQREGLSSIQYF | TRBD2 | TRBJ2-3 | . | TRBV4-2
TGTGCCAGCAGCGGACAGGGCGCGCGAGGAAACACCATATATTTT | CASSGQGARGNTIYF | TRBD1 | TRBJ1-3 | few | TRBV14
TGTGCCAGCAGCCAAGGCCCGCGGCCGGCCGAGCAGTTCTTC | CASSQGPRPAEQFF | . | TRBJ2-1 | . | TRBV4-2
TGTGCCAGCAGAAACTGGGGGGGAGAGACCCAGTACTTC | CASRNWGGETQYF | TRBD2 | TRBJ2-5 | once | TRBV6-5
TGTGCCAGCAGCTTCGACAGGGGGCAGATCGAGCAGTACTTC | CASSFDRGQIEQYF | TRBD1 | TRBJ2-7 | . | TRBV11-2
TGTGCCAGCAGCTTTAAATACGAGCAGTACTTC | CASSFKYEQYF | . | TRBJ2-7 | once | TRBV7-8
TGTGCCAGCAGGGAGGGGAACACAGATACGCAGTATTTT | CASREGNTDTQYF | . | TRBJ2-3 | . | TRBV27
TGTGCCAGCAGGTCGGGACAGGGGAACACTGAAGCTTTCTTT | CASRSGQGNTEAFF | TRBD1 | TRBJ1-1 | . | TRBV6-1
TGTGCCTGGAGTGTACATATCCGGGGGAGACGCAATCAGCCCCAGCATTTT | CAWSVHIRGRRNQPQHF | . | TRBJ1-5 | few | TRBV30
TGTGCCACCAGCAGAGCTAGCGGCCTCCAAGAGACCCAGTACTTC | CATSRASGLQETQYF | TRBD2 | TRBJ2-5 | . | TRBV15
TGCGCCAGCAGCTCGGTCGGACTAGCTGGGAACGAGCAGTACTTC | CASSSVGLAGNEQYF | TRBD2 | TRBJ2-7 | . | TRBV5-1
TGTGCCAGCAGTTTAGGACCCAAAGGGCAGGGTCCACGACCCTACGAGCAGTACTTC | CASSLGPKGQGPRPYEQYF | . | TRBJ2-7 | . | TRBV27
TGTGCCAGCAGTTCCAGGGACACAGATACGCAGTATTTT | CASSSRDTDTQYF | . | TRBJ2-3 | . | TRBV27
TGTGCCAGCAGCAAAGCTCGGGTCATGGGCACAGATACGCAGTATTTT | CASSKARVMGTDTQYF | . | TRBJ2-3 | . | TRBV21-1
TGTGCCAGCAGCTTAGTAGAAACCTCCTACGAGCAGTACTTC | CASSLVETSYEQYF | . | TRBJ2-7 | . | TRBV9
TGTGCCAGCAGCCCACCGTCTAACCAAGAGACCCAGTACTTC | CASSPPSNQETQYF | . | TRBJ2-5 | . | TRBV7-6
TGCGCCAGCAGCTCTCGGACTGTCACAGATACGCAGTATTTT | CASSSRTVTDTQYF | . | TRBJ2-3 | . | TRBV4-1
TGCGCCAGCAGCCAAGATAGAGGGGGGGCCTATGGCTACACCTTC | CASSQDRGGAYGYTF | . | TRBJ1-2 | few | TRBV4-3
TGTGCCAGCAGCTTAGTAGCGGGAGGACCTCAAGAGACCCAGTACTTC | CASSLVAGGPQETQYF | TRBD2 | TRBJ2-5 | . | TRBV7-2
TGTGCCAGCAGCCCTCAACCTAGCGATCTCTACGAGCAGTACTTC | CASSPQPSDLYEQYF | . | TRBJ2-7 | few | TRBV4-2
TGTGCCAGCAGCCTCCACAGGGAGGGATATGGCTACACCTTC | CASSLHREGYGYTF | . | TRBJ1-2 | . | TRBV4-2
TGTGCCAGCACTAGAGCGGGAGTGGGCGAGCAGTACTTC | CASTRAGVGEQYF | TRBD2 | TRBJ2-7 | . | TRBV7-9
TGTGCCAGCAGTCACAGGGCCCACGAGCAGTACTTC | CASSHRAHEQYF | . | TRBJ2-7 | . | TRBV27
TGTGCCAGCAGCATTACGAACAGGGGGCAAGCTTTCTTT | CASSITNRGQAFF | TRBD1 | TRBJ1-1 | once | TRBV13
TGTGCCAGCAGTTACACAACTAGCGGGGGGGGCTACGAGCAGTACTTC | CASSYTTSGGGYEQYF | TRBD2 | TRBJ2-7 | . | TRBV6-6
TGTGCCAGCAGCTTTGCGGGCGGGAAGACAGATACGCAGTATTTT | CASSFAGGKTDTQYF | . | TRBJ2-3 | once | TRBV7-3